This passage covers 32 T cell receptor beta chains from one sample sequenced in a study of blood T cells in healthy people across ages. Primed by a sample-barcoded 5' primer and a J-beta primer mix, a second PCR proceeded for roughly 7 to 11 cycles. TCRdb ran MiXCR on the 5' RACE reads and lists one entry per CDR3 protein. Here the sample spans over a million distinct CDR3 sequences, 42% being singletons. The specimen sequenced was blood. The receptors here all came from a young woman in good health.

This chain joins TRBV27 and TRBJ2-1, with 10 bases identical to TRBD2. The CDR3 consists of 17 residues. The junction had 18 bases not matched to a gene; V was cut back by 8 bases and J by 8 bases. Germline CDR1 and CDR2: MNHEY and SMNVEV (reference sequence). The CDR3 nucleotides read TGTGCCAGCGGCCCCCCGGGGCTAGCGGGAGATTACGATGAGCAGTTCTTC. Residues: CASGPPGLAGDYDEQFF.

This clonotype was counted between two and nine times. CDR3 sequence (DNA): TGTGCCAGCAGCGACAGAGTTATACTCACAGATACGCAGTATTTT. This codes for CASSDRVILTDTQYF. The chain recombines TRBV11-2 with TRBJ2-3; perhaps TRBD1 as D (5 bases). The ends were cut back, 5 bases at V and 2 bases at J, with 14 bases in the middle. The CDR3 contains 15 residues. The germline V gene encodes CDR1 SGHAT and CDR2 FQNNGV.

The genes are TRBV9 and TRBJ2-7, with D hard to call. The germline CDR1 and CDR2 sequences are SGDLS and YYNGEE. This CDR3 is 14 amino acids long. Between the trimmed V and J ends, which lost 0 bases and 7 bases, there was a span of 14 bases. The CDR3: CASSVASGGDEQYF. DNA for the CDR3: TGTGCCAGCAGCGTAGCTTCGGGTGGGGATGAGCAGTACTTC.

The rearrangement links TRBV2 to TRBJ2-6; D is ambiguous. Germline CDR1 is SNHLY and CDR2 is FYNNEI. V gave up 6 bases and J gave up 0 bases, with 9 bases separating them. The length of the CDR3 is 15 residues. Here the CDR3 reads CASRVYFSGANVLTF. CDR3 DNA sequence: TGTGCCAGCAGGGTATATTTCTCTGGGGCCAACGTCCTGACTTTC.

This clonotype has a handful of counts. V gene TRBV20-1 combines with J gene TRBJ2-7, with 10 bases that match TRBD2. Germline values: CDR1 DFQATT, CDR2 SNEGSKA (reference sequence). The V and J ends lost 1 base and 7 bases, in that order; junction bases with no gene match: 10. This CDR3 contains 15 residues. DNA for the CDR3: TGCAGTGCTAGAGCACCGGGACTAGCGCACAATGAGCAGTACTTC. Translation gives CSARAPGLAHNEQYF.

This clonotype was detected only a few times. V usage is TRBV27 and J usage is TRBJ2-4, with D perhaps matching TRBD2 (6 bases). The germline V and J ends were trimmed by 8 bases and 2 bases, with 19 bases remaining between them. CDR3 length: 16 residues. Germline V gives CDR1 MNHEY, CDR2 SMNVEV (reference sequence). CDR3 protein: CASASGTAGSKNIQYF. The CDR3 region has the DNA TGTGCCAGCGCCTCCGGGACTGCCGGTTCCAAAAACATTCAGTACTTC.

This clonotype was counted only a few times. The V gene is TRBV5-6, the J gene TRBJ1-4; no clear D. Germline CDR1 is SGHDT and CDR2 is YYEEEE. The CDR3 spans 15 residues. Trimming removed 3 bases at V and 6 bases at J, with 15 bases between. The CDR3: CASSYTREAYEKLFF. The CDR3 region has the DNA TGTGCCAGCAGCTATACAAGGGAGGCGTATGAAAAACTGTTTTTT.

The chain combines TRBV27 with TRBJ2-7, with 8 bases aligning to TRBD2. V was pared by 4 bases and J by 6 bases, with 5 bases of the junction left unmatched. Germline V gene data show CDR1 as MNHEY and CDR2 as SMNVEV (reference sequence). The CDR3 spans 13 residues. The CDR3 bases are TGTGCCAGCAGTTCTAGCGGGTTAAGCGAGCAGTACTTC. This codes for CASSSSGLSEQYF.

This clonotype was counted only a few times. The V call is TRBV7-9, the J call TRBJ2-5; D remains ambiguous. V was cut by 5 bases and J by 2 bases, with 18 bases left in between. CDR1 and CDR2 (germline): SEHNR, FQNEAQ (reference sequence). The CDR3 consists of 16 residues. CDR3 nucleotides: TGTGCCAGCAGCCTAGGGTGGATGAAAGAACAAGAGACCCAGTACTTC. Translated: CASSLGWMKEQETQYF.

Of note for this clonotype: Its ends do not fully match the called genes, so a read error is possible. The chain carries TRBV3-1 and TRBJ2-7, with 8 bases lining up with TRBD1. There are 14 residues in the CDR3. CDR1 is LGHDT, CDR2 YNNKEL, per germline (reference sequence). The CDR3, as DNA: TGTGCCAGCAGACAAGGACAGGGTAGCCACGAGCAGTACTTC. It encodes CASRQGQGSHEQYF.

The gene calls are TRBV10-3 and TRBJ2-7; tentatively, D is TRBD2 (5 bases). The V and J ends lost 3 bases and 2 bases respectively, with 17 bases between them. The germline V gene encodes CDR1 ENHRY and CDR2 SYGVKD. The CDR3 length is 16 residues. Here the CDR3 DNA reads TGTGCCATCAGTGATGGGCGGGCCAGGAAGACCTACGAGCAGTACTTC. Translation gives CAISDGRARKTYEQYF.

The chain joins TRBV14 to TRBJ2-7, with unresolved D. Trimming pared 1 base from V and 2 bases from J, leaving 12 bases between. Germline V lookup: CDR1 SGHDN, CDR2 FVKESK. The CDR3 has 15 amino acids. In DNA, the CDR3 is TGTGCCAGCAGCCAAGCGGGCTTTTTACCCTACGAGCAGTACTTC. Protein product: CASSQAGFLPYEQYF.

This chain uses TRBV9 with TRBJ2-3; TRBD2 might be the D (6 bases). The V end was cut by 0 bases, the J end by 0 bases, with 11 bases between. The CDR3 is made up of 16 amino acids. Germline CDR1 SGDLS, CDR2 YYNGEE. This CDR3 is CASSVDGGRSTDTQYF. The CDR3 bases are TGTGCCAGCAGCGTAGATGGGGGGAGGAGCACAGATACGCAGTATTTT. Variable domain in full (rest from reference TRBV9 and TRBJ2-3): DSGVTQTPKHLITATGQRVTLRCSPRSGDLSVYWYQQSLDQGLQFLIQYYNGEERAKGNILERFSAQQFPDLHSELNLSSLELGDSALYFCASSVDGGRSTDTQYFGPGTRLTVL.

As regards this clonotype: One base away lies a much larger clone, so this may be a sequencing read error. The chain combines TRBV20-1 with TRBJ2-5; TRBD1 matches 10 bases. The CDR3 is made up of 14 amino acids. Germline-derived CDR1 and CDR2 are DFQATT and SNEGSKA (reference sequence). CDR3 in amino acids: CSATGQGYQETRYF. CDR3 sequence (DNA): TGCAGTGCTACGGGACAGGGGTACCAAGAGACCCGGTACTTC.

About this clonotype: Mismatch with germline at one junction end may stem from a read error. J is TRBJ2-1 and V is TRBV4-1; TRBD2 aligns across 13 bases. CDR1 is MGHRA, CDR2 YSYEKL, per germline. The CDR3 has 17 residues. This chain's CDR3 is CASSKEAGTSGANEQFF. The CDR3 DNA is TGCGCCAGCAGCAAAGAGGCGGGGACTAGCGGGGCCAATGAGCAGTTCTTC.

This clonotype was found many times. J is TRBJ2-7 and V is TRBV4-2, with TRBD1 matching 10 bases. Germline loops: CDR1 LGHNA, CDR2 YNFKEQ. This CDR3 is 15 amino acids long. After removal of 2 bases from V and 4 bases from J, the junction contained 5 bases not matched to a gene. The CDR3 coding sequence is TGTGCCAGCAGCCAATCGGGGACAGGGGCGTACGAGCAGTACTTC. Translation: CASSQSGTGAYEQYF.

The chain uses TRBV20-1 and TRBJ2-3; D is uncertain. The CDR3 runs to 14 residues. Germline loops: CDR1 DFQATT, CDR2 SNEGSKA (reference sequence). V dropped 2 bases and J dropped 4 bases, with 13 bases sitting between them. CDR3 sequence reads: CSARRSGFPDTQYF. Here the CDR3 DNA reads TGCAGTGCTAGACGGTCAGGTTTCCCAGATACGCAGTATTTT.

In its sample, this clonotype was seen once. This chain joins TRBV5-7 and TRBJ2-5, with D possibly matching TRBD1 (5 bases). TRBV5-7 is reported as an ORF; its role is uncertain. The V end was cut by 8 bases, the J end by 3 bases, with 11 bases between. The CDR3 is 12 amino acids. The CDR3 is CARNDREETQYF. The CDR3 DNA reads as TGTGCCAGAAACGACAGAGAAGAGACCCAGTACTTC.

At least ten counts were recorded for this clonotype. The chain employs TRBV29-1 and TRBJ1-2; D might be TRBD1 (6 bases). Trimming took 6 bases from V and 3 from J, leaving 11 bases between them. The CDR3 sequence is 12 residues long. Looked up from germline, CDR1 is SQVTM and CDR2 is ANQGSEA. The CDR3: CSVEEGDYGYTF. DNA of the CDR3: TGCAGCGTAGAGGAGGGGGACTATGGCTACACCTTC.

The chain carries TRBV28 and TRBJ2-7; TRBD1 is a possible D gene (6 bases). Deletions cut 3 bases from V and 7 bases from J, with 19 bases between. CDR3 length equals 15 residues. Germline CDR1 reads MDHEN; CDR2 reads SYDVKM. CDR3 sequence (DNA): TGTGCCAGCAGTTTGACCGGACAGTACTACAATGAGCAGTACTTC. As protein: CASSLTGQYYNEQYF.

This clonotype has a count of ten or more. CDR3 nucleotides: TGCAGCGTTGAACCTTTAGCGGGAGGCCCCTACAATGAGCAGTTCTTC. This sequence encodes CSVEPLAGGPYNEQFF. This sequence joins TRBV29-1 and TRBJ2-1; 10 bases line up with TRBD2. Trimming took 2 bases from V and 2 from J; bases not matched to a gene: 6. The CDR3 extends over 16 amino acids. Germline V lookup: CDR1 SQVTM, CDR2 ANQGSEA.

The V and J genes are TRBV20-1 and TRBJ2-7; the D is unclear. The CDR3 contains 11 residues. Germline V gene data show CDR1 as DFQATT and CDR2 as SNEGSKA (reference sequence). V was trimmed by 5 bases and J by 1 base, leaving 6 bases between them. The CDR3 DNA reads TGCAGTGCTGATAAATCCTACGAGCAGTACTTC. Translating gives CSADKSYEQYF.

A remark on this clonotype: A read error may be the cause here, since a much bigger clone is one base away. This chain links TRBV4-1 with TRBJ1-5; D remains ambiguous. CDR1 and CDR2 from the germline V gene are MGHRA and YSYEKL. The V and J ends lost 4 bases and 0 bases respectively, with 10 bases between them. The CDR3 totals 15 residues. For the CDR3, the DNA is TGCGCCAGCAGCCGAGTACGGGATAGCAATCAGCCCCAGCATTTT. Protein product: CASSRVRDSNQPQHF.

This chain uses TRBV20-1 with TRBJ2-1, with a tentative D call TRBD2 (5 bases). This CDR3 comprises 13 residues. Trimming stripped 1 base from V and 14 bases from J, with 18 bases between. Germline CDR1 reads DFQATT; CDR2 reads SNEGSKA (reference sequence). This CDR3 reads CSARGGQAPREFF. The CDR3 bases are TGCAGTGCTAGAGGAGGGCAGGCACCCCGGGAGTTCTTC.

The chain uses TRBV6-1 and TRBJ2-1, with 12 nucleotides matching TRBD1. Looked up from germline, CDR1 is MNHNS and CDR2 is SASEGT. V was pared by 7 bases and J by 7 bases, with 11 bases of the junction left unmatched. This CDR3 contains 16 residues. CDR3 nucleotide sequence: TGTGCCAGCATAGTCCCGGGACAGGGGGCCTGGAATGAGCAGTTCTTC. Amino acids: CASIVPGQGAWNEQFF.

V and J are TRBV7-9 and TRBJ2-4; D is perhaps TRBD2 (5 bases). The DNA end is a closer match to TRBJ2-7, so the J assignment may be wrong. The CDR3 is 11 amino acids. CDR1 SEHNR and CDR2 FQNEAQ come from the germline V gene (reference sequence). Here the CDR3 DNA reads TGTGCCAGCAGCGGCGCGGGCGAGCAGTACTTC. It encodes CASSGAGEQYF.

The gene calls are TRBV29-1 and TRBJ1-1, with D uncertain. The germline gives CDR1 SQVTM, CDR2 ANQGSEA. Trimming stripped 0 bases from V and 0 bases from J, with 17 bases between. The CDR3 loop spans 17 amino acids. CDR3 amino acids: CSVEDDFTVPLNTEAFF. The CDR3 DNA follows: TGCAGCGTTGAAGACGATTTTACAGTGCCTCTGAACACTGAAGCTTTCTTT.

Points on this clonotype: Germline is not matched at one junction end, which may reflect a read error. This chain links TRBV9 with TRBJ2-7; TRBD1 might be the D (5 bases). The germline V gene has CDR1 SGDLS and CDR2 YYNGEE. The CDR3 covers 13 residues. In nucleotides, the CDR3 is TGTGCCGGCAGCACACAGGACGGAGAGACCCGGTACTTC. Encoded protein: CAGSTQDGETRYF.

This clonotype was observed a handful of times. The gene calls are TRBV25-1 and TRBJ1-2; possibly TRBD1 for D (5 bases). The CDR3 runs 11 residues. Germline V gene sequence: CDR1 MGHDK, CDR2 SYGVNS. V was trimmed by 5 bases and J by 8 bases, leaving 9 bases between them. CDR3 nucleotides: TGTGCCAGCAGTAGAGGGGAAGGCTACACCTTC. Its protein is CASSRGEGYTF.

A remark on this clonotype: Relative to the germline gene, one junction end is altered; a read error may explain this. The rearrangement joins TRBV25-1 to TRBJ1-2; weak D call: TRBD1 (6 bases). The CDR3 is made up of 13 amino acids. Germline CDR1 reads MGHDK; CDR2 reads SYGVNS. The CDR3 nucleotides are TGTGCCAGCAGCGTCACAGGGAACCGTGGCTACAACTTC. Protein: CASSVTGNRGYNF.

This clonotype was observed a handful of times. The rearrangement joins TRBV20-1 to TRBJ2-7, with 7 bases identical to TRBD1. After removal of 6 bases from V and 3 bases from J, the junction contained 5 bases not matched to a gene. Germline assignment: CDR1 DFQATT and CDR2 SNEGSKA (reference sequence). The CDR3 has 12 residues. For the CDR3, the DNA is TGCAGTGCCCTGACAGGGAACTACGAGCAGTACTTC. Residues: CSALTGNYEQYF.

This clonotype was counted a few times. The gene calls are TRBV12-3 or TRBV12-4 and TRBJ2-1; 8 bases agree with TRBD1. The CDR3 has 16 amino acids. V shed 6 bases and J 6 bases; nucleotides not matched to a gene: 13. This CDR3 reads CASRTSETGVRNEQFF. DNA for the CDR3: TGTGCCAGCAGAACTTCCGAGACAGGGGTTCGCAATGAGCAGTTCTTC.